Listed below are T cell receptor beta chains from one sample, sequenced in a study of TIL therapy for anti-PD-1-resistant metastatic lung cancer. The repertoire was sequenced with immunoSEQ multiplex PCR; TCRdb's copy has only in-frame clones and lacks some. This sample has some 43,000 clones, with 79% found just once. Here the sequenced sample was blood, taken at baseline. The receptors here all came from a man aged 70-80 years with non-small cell lung cancer. Each CDR3 is given with its conserved first and last residue. The order of the fields is D gene, V gene, J gene, clone size, CDR3 DNA, CDR3 protein. The D gene is left open where the match is weak. The listing skips clone size in some rows; elsewhere it reads once, few, many or a size class.

NA	TRBV6-6	TRBJ2-7	once	TGTGCCAGCAGTTTACAGGTGACCGAGCAGTACTTC	CASSLQVTEQYF
TRBD2	TRBV9	TRBJ2-1	NA	TGTGCCAGCAGCCCCGGGACTAGCGTAGGCAATGAGCAGTTCTTC	CASSPGTSVGNEQFF
NA	TRBV5-1	TRBJ2-5	NA	TGCGCCAGCAGCTTTGGCGGGGCCGGGCAAGAGACCCAGTACTTC	CASSFGGAGQETQYF
TRBD1	TRBV5-1	TRBJ1-3	NA	TGCGCCAGCAGCCAAGGACAGGGAAAAGGAAACACCATATATTTT	CASSQGQGKGNTIYF
NA	TRBV11-2	TRBJ2-7	NA	TGTGCCAGCACCACGACCGGAACCTACGAGCAGTACTTC	CASTTTGTYEQYF
TRBD1	TRBV7-2	TRBJ2-6	NA	TGTGCCAGCAGCCCAGGGGGATCTGGGGCCAACGTCCTGACTTTC	CASSPGGSGANVLTF
NA	TRBV7-9	TRBJ1-5	NA	TGTGCCAGCAGCTCAGACGGACTTAGCAATCAGCCCCAGCATTTT	CASSSDGLSNQPQHF
TRBD2	TRBV27	TRBJ2-3	NA	TGTGCCAGCAGTTTATCATCTAGCGGGAGATTGTATTTT	CASSLSSSGRLYF
NA	TRBV6-6	TRBJ2-1	NA	TGTGCCAGCAAAGACCTGGGGAGGGGGTACAATGAGCAGTTCTTC	CASKDLGRGYNEQFF
TRBD2	TRBV6-6	TRBJ2-1	once	TGTGCCAGCAGCGGGACTAGCTCATTTGAGCAGTTCTTC	CASSGTSSFEQFF
NA	TRBV7-5	TRBJ2-2	NA	TGTGCCAGAAGCTTGAATCGGGAGTGCACCGGGGAGCTGTTTTTT	CARSLNRECTGELFF
NA	TRBV28	TRBJ2-6	NA	TGTGCCAGCAGTTTACTGGGTTTAGGCTCTGGGGCCAACGTCCTGACTTTC	CASSLLGLGSGANVLTF
NA	TRBV10-1	TRBJ2-5	NA	TGCGCCAGCAGGACTAGTCGTGTGACCCAGTACTTC	CASRTSRVTQYF
TRBD2	TRBV6-5	TRBJ2-5	NA	TGTGCCAGCAGTCCTAGCGGGAGGAGAAAGACCCAGTACTTC	CASSPSGRRKTQYF
NA	TRBV19	TRBJ2-7	few	TGTGCCAGTAGTGCCCGGCCGGACGACGAGCAGTACTTC	CASSARPDDEQYF
TRBD2	TRBV6-1	TRBJ2-7	NA	TGTGCCAGCAGCTTAGCGGGAGTCTACGAGCAGTACTTC	CASSLAGVYEQYF
TRBD1	TRBV7-9	TRBJ1-5	NA	TGTGCCAGCAGCTTAGATTTCCCAGGGGGGGGCAATCAGCCCCAGCATTTT	CASSLDFPGGGNQPQHF
NA	TRBV9	TRBJ2-1	NA	TGTGCCAGCAGCGTAGATGCGGGGAAGCAGTTCTTC	CASSVDAGKQFF
TRBD1	TRBV7-3	TRBJ2-5	NA	TGTGCCAGCAGCTCCGGGACAGGGCAAGAGACCCAGTACTTC	CASSSGTGQETQYF
NA	TRBV6-5	TRBJ1-1	NA	TGTGCCAGCAGCCCGCGGGGAGGGAACACTGAAGCTTTCTTT	CASSPRGGNTEAFF
NA	TRBV10-1	TRBJ2-2	NA	TGCGCCAGCAGTGAGTCTAAAGCAAACACCGGGGAGCTGTTTTTT	CASSESKANTGELFF
NA	TRBV15	TRBJ1-1	NA	TGTGCCACCAGCAGAGATCCCCCGTCGAAGGCTGATGCTTTCTTT	CATSRDPPSKADAFF
NA	TRBV7-2	TRBJ1-2	NA	TGTGCCAGCAGCCTCACGGGCAGAGGTTATGGCTACACCTTC	CASSLTGRGYGYTF
NA	TRBV27	TRBJ1-2	NA	TGTGCCAGCAGTTCAACAGTTTCCTATGGCTACACCTTC	CASSSTVSYGYTF
NA	TRBV29-1	TRBJ2-1	NA	TGCAGCGTTGGGGGCGGGACAAGCAATGAGCAGTTCTTC	CSVGGGTSNEQFF
NA	TRBV7-8	TRBJ2-2	NA	TGTGCCAGCAGCTTAGTGGCGGTTGGTACCGGGGAGCTGTTTTTT	CASSLVAVGTGELFF
NA	TRBV27	TRBJ2-2	NA	TGTGCCAGCAGTGTGGCGGGGACCACCGGGGAGCTGTTTTTT	CASSVAGTTGELFF
NA	TRBV6-1	TRBJ1-3	NA	TGTGCCAGCAGTGAAGTGGACCTAGCATTCTTTGGAAACACCATATATTTT	CASSEVDLAFFGNTIYF
TRBD1	TRBV7-8	TRBJ2-2	NA	TGTGCCAGCAGCTTAGGCCCCGGACAGGGGAACACCGGGGAGCTGTTTTTT	CASSLGPGQGNTGELFF
NA	TRBV9	TRBJ2-5	once	TGTGCCAGCAGCACAATGCGGGGAGAGACCCAGTACTTC	CASSTMRGETQYF
NA	TRBV7-9	TRBJ2-2	NA	TGTGCCAGCAGCACGGGGACGGCCAGCACCGGGGAGCTGTTTTTT	CASSTGTASTGELFF
TRBD2	TRBV29-1	TRBJ2-7	NA	TGCAGCGTTTCCGGGACTAGCGGCTACGAGCAGTACTTC	CSVSGTSGYEQYF
NA	TRBV7-2	TRBJ2-2	once	TGTGCCAGCAGCTCGGGACAGAACACCGGGGAGCTGTTTTTT	CASSSGQNTGELFF
NA	TRBV6-4	TRBJ2-3	NA	TGTGCCAGCAGTGACTCGCCAGCGCCCACAGATACGCAGTATTTT	CASSDSPAPTDTQYF
NA	TRBV7-9	TRBJ2-1	NA	TGTGCCAGCAGCACGGAAGGGGACAATGAGCAGTTCTTC	CASSTEGDNEQFF
NA	TRBV28	TRBJ1-2	NA	TGTGCCACCCGGGACGCTAACTATGGCTACACCTTC	CATRDANYGYTF
NA	TRBV5-8	TRBJ2-7	once	TGTGCCAGCAGCTTGAGTAGGTTTTCTTCCGAGCAGTACTTC	CASSLSRFSSEQYF
NA	TRBV5-1	TRBJ1-2	NA	TGCGCCAGCAGCTTGATGGGGGAAAGCTATGGCTACACCTTC	CASSLMGESYGYTF
TRBD2	TRBV5-4	TRBJ2-1	NA	TGTGCCAGCAGCTTAGGTGGTGGACTAGCGGCCTACAATGAGCAGTTCTTC	CASSLGGGLAAYNEQFF
NA	TRBV19	TRBJ1-1	NA	TGTGCCAGTAGTATTCTGGTCCGCGACCGCGGCACTAAAGTAGCTTTCTTT	CASSILVRDRGTKVAFF
NA	TRBV27	TRBJ2-6	NA	TGTGCCAGTAGTTCTGGGGCCAACGTCCTGACTTTC	CASSSGANVLTF
NA	TRBV7-2	TRBJ2-5	NA	TGTGCCAGCAGCTTACAAGGGACCCAGTACTTC	CASSLQGTQYF
NA	TRBV11-2	TRBJ1-2	once	TGTGCCAGCACCTTAACTGGGGGATTAGTGTTTGGCTACACCTTC	CASTLTGGLVFGYTF
NA	TRBV19	TRBJ2-1	NA	TGTGCCAGTAGTAATCTCCTCGGGGCATCCTACAATGAGCAGTTCTTC	CASSNLLGASYNEQFF
TRBD1	TRBV5-1	TRBJ2-2	once	TGCGCCAGCAATGATGTTGGACAGGGGGGGAACACCGGGGAGCTGTTTTTT	CASNDVGQGGNTGELFF
NA	TRBV5-1	TRBJ2-3	NA	TGCGCCAGCAGCTTGTCCGATACGCAGTATTTT	CASSLSDTQYF